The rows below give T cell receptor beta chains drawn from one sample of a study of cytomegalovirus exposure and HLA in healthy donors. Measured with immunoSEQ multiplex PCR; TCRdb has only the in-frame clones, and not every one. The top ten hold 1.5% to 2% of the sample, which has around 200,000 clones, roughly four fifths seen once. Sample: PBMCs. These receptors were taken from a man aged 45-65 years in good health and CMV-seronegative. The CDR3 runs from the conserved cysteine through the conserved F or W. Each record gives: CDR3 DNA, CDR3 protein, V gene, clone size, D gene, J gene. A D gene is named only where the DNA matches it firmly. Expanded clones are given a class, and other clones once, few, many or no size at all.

CDR3nt: TGTGCCAGCAGCCCTGGCCGGGGGGATTCACCCCTCCACTTT
CDR3aa: CASSPGRGDSPLHF
v_gene: TRBV9
abundance: NA
d_gene: NA
j_gene: TRBJ1-6

CDR3nt: TGCGCCAGCAGATGGGCTCTTGAACGAACTGAAGCTTTCTTT
CDR3aa: CASRWALERTEAFF
v_gene: TRBV5-1
abundance: NA
d_gene: NA
j_gene: TRBJ1-1

CDR3nt: TGTGCCTGGAGTGTAGAGGGCCGACGTTGGTTACATGAGCAGTTCTTC
CDR3aa: CAWSVEGRRWLHEQFF
v_gene: TRBV30
abundance: NA
d_gene: NA
j_gene: TRBJ2-1

CDR3nt: TGTGCCAGCAGTTACGTTAGGGGCCAAGAGACCCAGTACTTC
CDR3aa: CASSYVRGQETQYF
v_gene: TRBV6-5
abundance: NA
d_gene: NA
j_gene: TRBJ2-5

CDR3nt: TGTGCCAGCAGCGATCCGGGACAGGGGGTGTCCAAAAACATTCAGTACTTC
CDR3aa: CASSDPGQGVSKNIQYF
v_gene: TRBV28
abundance: NA
d_gene: TRBD1
j_gene: TRBJ2-4

CDR3nt: TGTGCCAGCAGTTACACACGACAGGGTGTCTACGAGCAGTACTTC
CDR3aa: CASSYTRQGVYEQYF
v_gene: TRBV6-5
abundance: NA
d_gene: TRBD1
j_gene: TRBJ2-7

CDR3nt: TGTGCCAGTAGTATCACAGGGGGGCATCAGCCCCAGCATTTT
CDR3aa: CASSITGGHQPQHF
v_gene: TRBV19
abundance: NA
d_gene: TRBD1
j_gene: TRBJ1-5

CDR3nt: TGTGCCAGCAGCTTAAAGGGGACTAGCGGGAATGAGCAGTTCTTC
CDR3aa: CASSLKGTSGNEQFF
v_gene: TRBV7-2
abundance: NA
d_gene: TRBD2
j_gene: TRBJ2-1

CDR3nt: TGTGCCAGCAGCTTATACTCGACTAGCTACGACACAGATACGCAGTATTTT
CDR3aa: CASSLYSTSYDTDTQYF
v_gene: TRBV7-9
abundance: NA
d_gene: TRBD2
j_gene: TRBJ2-3

CDR3nt: TGTGCCAGCAGCCCCCTGCGGGCCGGCTCCTACGAGCAGTACTTC
CDR3aa: CASSPLRAGSYEQYF
v_gene: TRBV14
abundance: few
d_gene: NA
j_gene: TRBJ2-7

CDR3nt: TGTGCCAGCAGCTTTGATACAGGGATCACTGAAGCTTTCTTT
CDR3aa: CASSFDTGITEAFF
v_gene: TRBV7-9
abundance: NA
d_gene: NA
j_gene: TRBJ1-1

CDR3nt: TGTGCCAGCAGAATACAGGGGCATTCTAGCACAGATACGCAGTATTTT
CDR3aa: CASRIQGHSSTDTQYF
v_gene: TRBV27
abundance: NA
d_gene: TRBD1
j_gene: TRBJ2-3

CDR3nt: TGTGCCAGCTCACCACCGGGACTAGCGGTAGATACGCAGTATTTT
CDR3aa: CASSPPGLAVDTQYF
v_gene: TRBV18
abundance: NA
d_gene: TRBD2
j_gene: TRBJ2-3

CDR3nt: TGCGCCAGCAGCCAAGGGTCGGGGGCAGATACGCAGTATTTT
CDR3aa: CASSQGSGADTQYF
v_gene: TRBV4-1
abundance: NA
d_gene: NA
j_gene: TRBJ2-3

CDR3nt: TGCGCCAGCAGCTCGGATCTCGTATCGCGGGGCTACACCTTC
CDR3aa: CASSSDLVSRGYTF
v_gene: TRBV5-1
abundance: few
d_gene: NA
j_gene: TRBJ1-2

CDR3nt: TGTGCCAGCAGCCTGAATAGGGGGTACTACGAGCAGTACTTC
CDR3aa: CASSLNRGYYEQYF
v_gene: TRBV13
abundance: few
d_gene: NA
j_gene: TRBJ2-7

CDR3nt: TGTGCCAGCAGCTTAGTCGGGGGGGAGGGAGAGACCCAGTACTTC
CDR3aa: CASSLVGGEGETQYF
v_gene: TRBV7-8
abundance: NA
d_gene: TRBD2
j_gene: TRBJ2-5

CDR3nt: TGTGCCAGTAGTCCTGGACAGACAACTAATGAAAAACTGTTTTTT
CDR3aa: CASSPGQTTNEKLFF
v_gene: TRBV19
abundance: NA
d_gene: NA
j_gene: TRBJ1-4

CDR3nt: TGTGCCAGCACCTCAGGGGTCGGGTTAGCGGGAGTCACGCAGTATTTT
CDR3aa: CASTSGVGLAGVTQYF
v_gene: TRBV6-6
abundance: NA
d_gene: TRBD2
j_gene: TRBJ2-3

CDR3nt: TGTGCCAGCAGCGTAGAGGCAAGAGGATACTACGAGCAGTACTTC
CDR3aa: CASSVEARGYYEQYF
v_gene: TRBV9
abundance: NA
d_gene: NA
j_gene: TRBJ2-7

CDR3nt: TGTGCCAGCAGTTCTCCCGGGGAGACCTACGAGCAGTACTTC
CDR3aa: CASSSPGETYEQYF
v_gene: TRBV28
abundance: NA
d_gene: NA
j_gene: TRBJ2-7

CDR3nt: TGTGCCAGCTCACCAGATGGAGCAGGGAGGTCACCCCTCCACTTT
CDR3aa: CASSPDGAGRSPLHF
v_gene: TRBV18
abundance: once
d_gene: NA
j_gene: TRBJ1-6

CDR3nt: TGTGCCAGCTCAGCGAGAAAGCTAAACACCGGGGAGCTGTTTTTT
CDR3aa: CASSARKLNTGELFF
v_gene: TRBV18
abundance: NA
d_gene: NA
j_gene: TRBJ2-2

CDR3nt: TGTGCCAGCAGCTTCGAGGGGGAAGGTGAAAAACTGTTTTTT
CDR3aa: CASSFEGEGEKLFF
v_gene: TRBV5-6
abundance: few
d_gene: NA
j_gene: TRBJ1-4

CDR3nt: TGTGCCAGCTCACCCTCATACAGGGATAATTCACCCCTCCACTTT
CDR3aa: CASSPSYRDNSPLHF
v_gene: TRBV18
abundance: NA
d_gene: NA
j_gene: TRBJ1-6

CDR3nt: TGTGCCAGCAGTCGGACAGGGCGCTACGAGCAGTACTTC
CDR3aa: CASSRTGRYEQYF
v_gene: TRBV27
abundance: NA
d_gene: TRBD1
j_gene: TRBJ2-7

CDR3nt: TGTGCCAGCAGCTTAGGAGGGGGAAGGATGGATGAGCAGTTCTTC
CDR3aa: CASSLGGGRMDEQFF
v_gene: TRBV7-9
abundance: NA
d_gene: NA
j_gene: TRBJ2-1

CDR3nt: TGTGCCAGCAGTGAGACCGGGACAGGGTATGAAAAACTGTTTTTT
CDR3aa: CASSETGTGYEKLFF
v_gene: TRBV6-1
abundance: few
d_gene: TRBD1
j_gene: TRBJ1-4

CDR3nt: TGTGCCTGGAGTGGCGCTAGCGAGGATGAGCAGTTCTTC
CDR3aa: CAWSGASEDEQFF
v_gene: TRBV30
abundance: NA
d_gene: NA
j_gene: TRBJ2-1

CDR3nt: TGCGCCAGCAGGAGGGGACTAGCGGGGGGAAGGCAGAGCACAGATACGCAGTATTTT
CDR3aa: CASRRGLAGGRQSTDTQYF
v_gene: TRBV5-1
abundance: NA
d_gene: TRBD2
j_gene: TRBJ2-3

CDR3nt: TGTGCCAGCAGGGGGACAGGACGCAATCAGCCCCAGCATTTT
CDR3aa: CASRGTGRNQPQHF
v_gene: TRBV2
abundance: NA
d_gene: TRBD1
j_gene: TRBJ1-5